The 18 T cell receptor beta chains given below trace back to one sample, sequenced in a study of T cell responses to AZD1222 COVID-19 vaccine. The method was immunoSEQ multiplex PCR; TCRdb's version includes in-frame clones alone and lacks a portion of them. The data show approximately 150,000 clones, with 90% to 95% seen just once and over 4.5% held by the top ten. Sequencing was performed on peripheral blood, taken 28 days after the second AZD1222 dose. Source of these receptors: an adult who received the AZD1222 COVID-19 vaccine.

This clone was counted only a few times. The rearrangement joins TRBV28 to TRBJ2-7; 12 bases are a match to TRBD2. Germline values: CDR1 MDHEN, CDR2 SYDVKM. The CDR3 totals 13 residues. The V segment lost 6 bases and the J segment 6 bases; nucleotides outside the gene matches: 3. CDR3 bases: TGTGCCAGCAGCCCTAGCGGGAGGGCCGAGCAGTACTTC. Translation: CASSPSGRAEQYF.

In its sample, this clone was seen a few times. The chain has TRBV27 and TRBJ1-6, with D uncertain. The CDR3 covers 12 residues. Germline V gene sequence: CDR1 MNHEY, CDR2 SMNVEV (reference sequence). V was trimmed by 3 bases and J by 7 bases, leaving 4 bases between them. CDR3 region: CASSFFNSPLHF. The CDR3 nucleotides read TGTGCCAGCAGTTTCTTCAATTCACCCCTCCACTTT.

The chain uses TRBV4-1 and TRBJ2-1, with TRBD2 identical over 13 bases. V was clipped by 3 bases and J by 7 bases; unmatched bases: 15. The CDR3 is made up of 19 amino acids. From germline, CDR1 is MGHRA and CDR2 YSYEKL. This chain's CDR3 is CASSHSIDRTSGRANEQFF. In DNA form, the CDR3 reads TGCGCCAGCAGCCACTCGATAGACCGAACTAGCGGGAGGGCGAATGAGCAGTTCTTC.

Written as DNA, the CDR3 is TGCAGTGCTAGTGTGTTGTTGGCGGGTAAGGGCTATGGCTACACCTTC. It specifies CSASVLLAGKGYGYTF. The chain links TRBV20-1 to TRBJ1-2, with D hard to call. V shed 3 bases and J shed 4 bases, with 21 bases lying between them. CDR1 and CDR2 (germline): DFQATT, SNEGSKA (reference sequence). The CDR3 runs 16 residues.

The V and J genes are TRBV25-1 and TRBJ1-4; tentatively, D is TRBD1 (5 bases). The ends were cut back, 6 bases at V and 7 bases at J, with 18 bases in the middle. Germline loops: CDR1 MGHDK, CDR2 SYGVNS. CDR3 length: 15 amino acids. The CDR3 region has the DNA TGTGCCAGCAGCCGCCATGGGAGGGGTAGTGAAAAACTGTTTTTT. This sequence encodes CASSRHGRGSEKLFF. Supplemented by reference TRBV25-1 and TRBJ1-4, the full variable domain reads EADIYQTPRYLVIGTGKKITLECSQTMGHDKMYWYQQDPGMELHLIHYSYGVNSTEKGDLSSESTVSRIRTEHFPLTLESARPSHTSQYLCASSRHGRGSEKLFFGSGTQLSVL.

The chain joins TRBV27 to TRBJ2-3; 9 bases match TRBD1. Germline-derived CDR1 and CDR2 are MNHEY and SMNVEV (reference sequence). After removal of 5 bases from V and 5 bases from J, the junction contained 8 bases not matched to a gene. There are 15 residues in the CDR3. In DNA form, the CDR3 reads TGTGCCAGCAGTCTCCGGGACAGGGTGGGAGATACGCAGTATTTT. It codes for CASSLRDRVGDTQYF.

This rearrangement joins TRBV6-5 to TRBJ2-7; unclear D gene. From germline, CDR1 is MNHEY and CDR2 SVGAGI. V shed 5 bases and J shed 2 bases, with 13 bases lying between them. CDR3 length: 14 amino acids. CDR3 DNA sequence: TGTGCCAGCAGTCCGAAAGACGGACCCTACGAGCAGTACTTC. Amino acid sequence: CASSPKDGPYEQYF.

The rearrangement joins TRBV19 to TRBJ1-2; TRBD1 aligns across 9 bases. Germline V gene lookup returns CDR1 LNHDA and CDR2 SQIVND (reference sequence). J was trimmed by 4 bases and V by 5 bases; bases with no gene match: 2. This CDR3 contains 13 residues. In DNA form, the CDR3 reads TGTGCCAGTAGTGGACAGGGGAGCTATGGCTACACCTTC. Its translation: CASSGQGSYGYTF.

The chain couples TRBV19 to TRBJ2-1; D gene unclear. The CDR3 covers 13 residues. Germline V gene data show CDR1 as LNHDA and CDR2 as SQIVND (reference sequence). Trimming removed 8 bases at V and 3 bases at J, with 11 bases between. The CDR3 sequence is CASPTSNYNEQFF. The CDR3, as DNA: TGTGCCAGTCCCACCTCAAACTACAATGAGCAGTTCTTC.

The table lists this clone with a count of one. V gene TRBV7-2 combines with J gene TRBJ1-5; the D gene is possibly TRBD1 (6 bases). With 1 base removed from V and 2 bases from J, the gap between germline ends came to 18 bases. Germline V gene sequence: CDR1 SGHTA, CDR2 FQGNSA. The CDR3 is 18 residues long. The CDR3 DNA reads as TGTGCCAGCAGCTTAGAGGCGAGGGGGGGAGGTGGCAATCAGCCCCAGCATTTT. Residues: CASSLEARGGGGNQPQHF.

The rearrangement uses TRBV6-5 and TRBJ2-1; no definite D call. Per the germline V gene, CDR1 is MNHEY and CDR2 is SVGAGI. With 2 bases removed from V and 2 bases from J, the gap between germline ends came to 10 bases. The CDR3 loop spans 15 amino acids. The CDR3 nucleotides are TGTGCCAGCAGTTACGGGGTAGCAGCCTACAATGAGCAGTTCTTC. Protein sequence: CASSYGVAAYNEQFF.

V gene TRBV5-4 combines with J gene TRBJ2-7; 10 nucleotides agree with TRBD2. CDR3 length equals 14 residues. After removal of 2 bases from V and 8 bases from J, the junction contained 7 bases not matched to a gene. Germline CDR1 reads SGHNT; CDR2 reads YYREEE (reference sequence). This chain's CDR3 is CASSFGLAATKQYF. CDR3 sequence (DNA): TGTGCCAGCAGCTTCGGACTAGCGGCCACCAAGCAGTACTTC.

The chain links TRBV28 to TRBJ1-1, with 7 nucleotides matching TRBD1. The CDR3 loop spans 13 amino acids. Germline V gene sequence: CDR1 MDHEN, CDR2 SYDVKM. The V segment lost 5 bases and the J segment 4 bases; nucleotides outside the gene matches: 4. This chain's CDR3 is CASSPRGGTEAFF. The CDR3 region has the DNA TGTGCCAGCAGTCCCAGGGGGGGCACTGAAGCTTTCTTT.

V usage is TRBV7-3 and J usage is TRBJ2-1; D gene ambiguous. The CDR3 runs to 16 residues. Germline CDR1 is SGHTA and CDR2 is FQGTGA. The germline V and J ends were trimmed by 1 base and 0 bases, with 10 bases remaining between them. CDR3 residues: CASSLKGLTSYNEQFF. CDR3 nucleotides: TGTGCCAGCAGCTTAAAGGGTTTAACCTCCTACAATGAGCAGTTCTTC.

The chain employs TRBV2 and TRBJ2-7; a possible D gene is TRBD2 (6 bases). Germline CDR1 SNHLY, CDR2 FYNNEI. The CDR3 length is 15 residues. The germline V and J ends were trimmed by 1 base and 0 bases, with 10 bases remaining between them. The CDR3 here is CASSEGGGISYEQYF. In nucleotides, the CDR3 is TGTGCCAGCAGTGAAGGTGGGGGGATCTCCTACGAGCAGTACTTC.

The chain carries TRBV4-2 and TRBJ1-2; 8 bases line up with TRBD1. The J segment lost 2 bases and the V segment lost 0 bases, leaving 5 bases of the junction unmatched. Germline CDR1 and CDR2: LGHNA and YNFKEQ. The CDR3 has 16 residues. CDR3 bases: TGTGCCAGCAGCCAAGATCGGACAGGGCCAAACTATGGCTACACCTTC. Its protein is CASSQDRTGPNYGYTF.

The chain joins TRBV7-9 to TRBJ2-1; D gene unclear. This CDR3 comprises 12 residues. CDR1 SEHNR and CDR2 FQNEAQ come from the germline V gene (reference sequence). V shed 3 bases and J shed 1 base, with 1 base lying between them. The CDR3 coding sequence is TGTGCCAGCAGCTTTTCCTACAATGAGCAGTTCTTC. This encodes CASSFSYNEQFF.

The CDR3 sequence is CASGTGTGISLQYF. In DNA form, the CDR3 reads TGTGCTAGTGGAACCGGGACAGGGATCTCGTTGCAGTACTTC. This sequence joins TRBV12-5 and TRBJ2-7, with 9 positions matching TRBD1. Germline CDR1 reads LGHNT; CDR2 reads FRNRAP. This CDR3 contains 14 residues. J was trimmed by 9 bases and V by 6 bases; bases with no gene match: 12.